Reported below is one T cell receptor (beta chain). This clone occurred a few times. This receptor's antigen is unknown. Per-base quality was not reported, and no clone a single base away is much larger than it. All of the isolated RNA was reverse transcribed with the High Capacity cDNA Reverse Transcription Kit, so expressed TCRB transcripts were sequenced. Naive, central memory and regulatory T cell samples underwent deep immunoSEQ sequencing, averaging about 3.57 million total reads per sample. Sorted cells were lysed in RLT buffer, and RNA was extracted using DNase-treated RNeasy Micro or Mini kits according to cell number. Each cell subset was processed separately to prevent cross-contamination, with patient and healthy donor samples processed together. The immunoSEQ multiplex PCR was used to amplify TCRB sequences from cDNA, yielding 87-bp fragments that span the CDR3 region. Sequencing of the amplicons was done on the Illumina HiSeq platform. The paper's processing steps were these. Synthetic template baselines were used to correct PCR bias computationally, reads within Hamming distance 2 were collapsed together, and singletons that could not be merged were discarded. Reads were aligned against IMGT so that V, D and J genes, CDR3 length and insertions or deletions at six rearrangement sites could be assigned. Within each subset, clonotype counts were normalized to sorted cell number, after which true diversity and Gini coefficients were computed with the tcR R package. The overlap coefficient, calculated on TCRB nucleotide sequences, was used to measure repertoire sharing. Imported from immuneACCESS, the table was reduced by TCRdb to in-frame sequences with V and J called. These copies leave out some clones; in studies compared against another copy, an unresolved V gene accounts for under half, and the cause of the remainder is not known. That table supplies the V and J calls and clone size; D and trimming were determined from the DNA. In all, the sample holds fewer than 400,000 clones, and approximately 8.2% of those were seen once. In total, the top ten clones hold around 0.45% of the sample.

The sample belongs to a study of beta chain features in type 1 diabetes (dated by TCRdb to 2016 to 2019). Describing the broader study: Mean age, gender distribution, total cell number and subset yield were not different between patients and healthy donors. Naive and central memory subsets were obtained from all 30 or so donors, but regulatory and stem cell-like memory subsets were isolated from only 8 patients and roughly 8 healthy donors. The study compared TCRB repertoires of sorted circulating CD4+ T cell subsets between recently diagnosed type 1 diabetes patients and matched healthy donors. Across all samples, 107,917,701 sorted cells were examined, and cell number per subset correlated strongly with RNA yield. Broad study findings and their caveats: Fewer insertions and more nucleotide deletions at VDJ recombination sites were observed in patients with type 1 diabetes, implying thymic rearrangement abnormalities. Because cDNA was sequenced instead of genomic DNA, activated cells with high expression could be over-represented, although the groups did not differ in activation or CD3 levels. Because the HLA sub-analyses included only small numbers of individuals, any influence of HLA type on TCRB rearrangement was left unresolved. A moderate but significant shortening of TCRB CDR3 length was observed in type 1 diabetes patients in all four CD4+ subsets. Naive, central memory and regulatory TCRB repertoires appeared more similar among patients than among healthy donors. Shorter templates might have been favored by PCR, but patient and control samples were amplified and corrected together, so both groups would have been affected equally by any skew.

The CDR3 has 14 amino acids, counting the end cysteine and phenylalanine. Kept here is only the CDR3 DNA, which spans 42 bases and is read in frame from base 1. CDR1 and CDR2 are read off the germline V gene (reference sequence) as LNHDA and SQIVND. The junction carries 16 bases between V and J, which are trimmed by 5 bases and 6 bases respectively. A single peripheral blood draw of 95 to 150 mL on average was collected from each donor into heparinised tubes. Using a panel that included CD45RO, CCR7, CD25, CD127, CD95 and CD27, naive, central memory, regulatory and stem cell-like memory CD4+ T cells were sorted on a BD FACSAria II. Purity was above 95% for every sorted population. PBMCs were isolated right away by Lymphoprep density gradient centrifugation and were stained directly, without culture. So that batch effects would be minimized, each experiment stained and sorted samples in pairs, pairing one healthy donor with one patient.

Recombination linked TRBV19 to TRBJ1-2; a tentative D match to TRBD1 spans 5 bases. Sequences were obtained from central memory CD4+ T cells from blood. The TCR was taken from a young woman in good health. The CDR3 here reads CASSGDRGTNGYTF. The DNA is as follows: TGTGCCAGTAGTGGAGATCGGGGGACTAATGGCTACACCTTC.